This TCR beta chain emerged from a study of CD8+ T cells in alopecia areata. At the level of the study: After 6 to 18 months of tofacitinib, follow-up continued 6 months off drug. Study-wide points: Normal skin contains resident alphabeta T cells, and these are also sequenced in scalp samples. Clonality in lesional scalp, especially alopecia totalis/universalis, exceeded that of normal scalp.

Extracted RNA was reverse transcribed, and the resulting cDNA served as sequencing template. Generated by immunoSEQ multiplex PCR, the TCRdb table keeps only in-frame clones and is missing some. This table holds fewer than 250,000 clones, under 80% found once. This CDR3 has 14 residues. Germline V gene sequence: CDR1 KGHSH, CDR2 LQKENI. In the case of this clone: Its target is unknown. Mismatch with germline at one junction end may stem from a read error.

The treatment: oral pan-JAK inhibitor, 5-10 mg twice daily. Specimens obtained from alopecia areata patients comprised lesional scalp punch biopsies and peripheral blood. The clonotype was recovered from a human donor with alopecia areata. The V and J genes are TRBV18 and TRBJ2-3, with D tentatively TRBD2 (5 bases). The sample was CD4+ T cells sorted from blood, taken at roughly week 49, from a patient treated with tofacitinib. CDR3 DNA: TGTGCCAGCTCACCGGCGGCTAGCAGAGATACGCAGTATTTT. It codes for CASSPAASRDTQYF.